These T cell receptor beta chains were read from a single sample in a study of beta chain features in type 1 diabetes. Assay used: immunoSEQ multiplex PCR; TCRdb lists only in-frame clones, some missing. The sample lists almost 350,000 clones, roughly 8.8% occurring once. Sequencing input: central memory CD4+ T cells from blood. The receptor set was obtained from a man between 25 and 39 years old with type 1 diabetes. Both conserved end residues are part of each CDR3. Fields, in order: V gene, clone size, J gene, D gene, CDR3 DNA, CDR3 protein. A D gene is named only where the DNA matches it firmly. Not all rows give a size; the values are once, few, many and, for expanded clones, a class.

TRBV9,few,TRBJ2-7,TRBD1,TGTGCCAGCAGCGTAGCTCCAGGGACAGTTACCTACGAGCAGTACTTC,CASSVAPGTVTYEQYF
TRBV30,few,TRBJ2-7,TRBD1,TGTGCCTGGGAGACAGGGAACTACGAGCAGTACTTC,CAWETGNYEQYF
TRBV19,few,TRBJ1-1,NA,TGTGCCAGTATATCCCACACTGAAGCTTTCTTT,CASISHTEAFF
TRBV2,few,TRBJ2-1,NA,TGTGCCAGCAGTGAATCTAGCAGCTCCTACAATGAGCAGTTCTTC,CASSESSSSYNEQFF
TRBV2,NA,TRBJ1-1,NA,TGTGCCAGCAGTCTGGACAGAAACACTGAAGCTTTCTTT,CASSLDRNTEAFF
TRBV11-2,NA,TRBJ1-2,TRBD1,TGTGCCAGCAGTATAACAGGGGGCGACTATGGCTACACCTTC,CASSITGGDYGYTF
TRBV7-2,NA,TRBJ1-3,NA,TGTGCCAGCACCGTCGGGCTCTCTGGAAACACCATATATTTT,CASTVGLSGNTIYF
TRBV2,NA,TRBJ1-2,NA,TGTGCCAGCAGTCTCACAAGGGCCAACTATGGCTACACCTTC,CASSLTRANYGYTF
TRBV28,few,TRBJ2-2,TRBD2,TGTGCCAGCAGCCTAATCACTAGCGGCCTGAACACCGGGGAGCTGTTTTTT,CASSLITSGLNTGELFF
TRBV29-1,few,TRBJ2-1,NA,TGCAGCGTTTTTTTTAGACTGACTCAGTTCTTC,CSVFFRLTQFF
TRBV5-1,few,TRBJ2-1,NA,TGCGCCAGCAGCCCCCTAGCTAGCGACAATGAGCAGTTCTTC,CASSPLASDNEQFF
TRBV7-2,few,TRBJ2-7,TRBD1,TGTGCCAGCAGCAGTTCTCGGACAGGGGACTACGAGCAGTACTTC,CASSSSRTGDYEQYF
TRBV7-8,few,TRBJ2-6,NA,TGTGCCAGCAGCCTCAGCAGGGTAGGCTCTGGGGCCAACGTCCTGACTTTC,CASSLSRVGSGANVLTF
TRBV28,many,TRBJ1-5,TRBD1,TGTGCCAGCAGTGAGGGACAGGGGCAACAGCCCCAGCATTTT,CASSEGQGQQPQHF
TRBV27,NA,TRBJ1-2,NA,TGTGCCAGCAGTTTACAGGCAGGGCGGGGCAACTATGGCTACACCTTC,CASSLQAGRGNYGYTF
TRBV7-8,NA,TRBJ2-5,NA,TGTGCCAGCAGCTTAGCTGTGGGCGCAGCCGCGACCCAGTACTTC,CASSLAVGAAATQYF
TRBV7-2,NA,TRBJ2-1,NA,TGTGCCAGCAGCCCGGGACGAAACAATGAGCAGTTCTTC,CASSPGRNNEQFF
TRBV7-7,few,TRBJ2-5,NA,TGTGCTAGCAGTCCTCAGGGGAGGGGACGAGAGACCCAGTACTTC,CASSPQGRGRETQYF
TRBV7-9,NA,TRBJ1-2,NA,TGTGCCAGCAGCGACGCCGGACTGAACTATGGCTACACCTTC,CASSDAGLNYGYTF
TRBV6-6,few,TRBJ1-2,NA,TGTGCCAGCAGTTACTCCCTGGGGCAGGGTAACTATGGCTACACCTTC,CASSYSLGQGNYGYTF
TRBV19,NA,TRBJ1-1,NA,TGTGCCAGTAGTATTCAATCGAACACTGAAGCTTTCTTT,CASSIQSNTEAFF
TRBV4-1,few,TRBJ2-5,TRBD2,TGCGCCAGCAGCCAAGATCGGGCTAGCGGGGGCCATATGGAGCAGACCCAGTACTTC,CASSQDRASGGHMEQTQYF
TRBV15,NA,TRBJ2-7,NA,TGTGCCACCAGCAGAACAGCACAGGGTTCAGTTGCCGAGCAGTACTTC,CATSRTAQGSVAEQYF
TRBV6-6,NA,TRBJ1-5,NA,TGTGCCAGCACGGGCGCTTTCAATCAGCCCCAGCATTTT,CASTGAFNQPQHF
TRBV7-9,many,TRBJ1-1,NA,TGTGCCAGCAGCTTGCAGGGTTTGGACACTGAAGCTTTCTTT,CASSLQGLDTEAFF
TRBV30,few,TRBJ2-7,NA,TGTGCCTGGAGTCACAAGAGGGAGCAGTACTTC,CAWSHKREQYF
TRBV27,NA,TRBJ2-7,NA,TGTGCCAGCAGTTTCTCAAACAGGGCCTCCTACGAGCAGTACTTC,CASSFSNRASYEQYF
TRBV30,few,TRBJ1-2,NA,TGTGCCTGGAGCTCGGACTATGGCTACACCTTC,CAWSSDYGYTF
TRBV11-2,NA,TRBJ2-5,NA,TGTGCCAGCAGCTTAATTTCAGAGACCCAGTACTTC,CASSLISETQYF
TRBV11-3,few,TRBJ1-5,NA,TGTGCCAGCAGCTTTAGTGGGAATCAGCCCCAGCATTTT,CASSFSGNQPQHF
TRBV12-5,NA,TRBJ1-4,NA,TGTGCTAGTGGTTTGGGACAGTTTAATGAAAAACTGTTTTTT,CASGLGQFNEKLFF
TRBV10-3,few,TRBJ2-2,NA,TGTGCCATCAGGACAATGTCGAACACCGGGGAGCTGTTTTTT,CAIRTMSNTGELFF
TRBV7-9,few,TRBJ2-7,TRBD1,TGTGCCAGCAGCACCCAGGGGGTAGGTTACGAGCAGTACTTC,CASSTQGVGYEQYF
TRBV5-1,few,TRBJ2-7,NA,TGCGCCAGCAGCTTGGCTGGAATCTCCTACGAGCAGTACTTC,CASSLAGISYEQYF
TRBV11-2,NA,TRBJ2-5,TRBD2,TGTGCCAGCAGCCCTAGCGGGGGGGCTGAGGAGACCCAGTACTTC,CASSPSGGAEETQYF
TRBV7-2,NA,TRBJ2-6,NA,TGTGCCACCTTTTCGGGGGCCAACGTCCTGACTTTC,CATFSGANVLTF
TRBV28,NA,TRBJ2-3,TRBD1,TGTGCCAGCACAGGGGGCAACACAGATACGCAGTATTTT,CASTGGNTDTQYF
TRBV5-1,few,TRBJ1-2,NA,TGCGCCAGCAGCTTGTCGGAGGGCTACTATGGCTACACCTTC,CASSLSEGYYGYTF
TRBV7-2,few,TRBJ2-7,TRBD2,TGTGCCAGCAGCCCGCGATTCGGACTAGTCACCTACGAGCAGTACTTC,CASSPRFGLVTYEQYF